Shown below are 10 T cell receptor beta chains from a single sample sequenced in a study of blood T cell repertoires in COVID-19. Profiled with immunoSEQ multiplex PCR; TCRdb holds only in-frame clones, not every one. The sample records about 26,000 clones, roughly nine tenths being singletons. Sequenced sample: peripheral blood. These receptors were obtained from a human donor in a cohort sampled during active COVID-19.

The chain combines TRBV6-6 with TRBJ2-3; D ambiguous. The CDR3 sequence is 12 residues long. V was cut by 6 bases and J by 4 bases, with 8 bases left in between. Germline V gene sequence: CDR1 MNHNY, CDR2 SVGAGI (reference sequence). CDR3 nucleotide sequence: TGTGCCAGCAGGAGAGATTCAGATACGCAGTATTTT. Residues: CASRRDSDTQYF.

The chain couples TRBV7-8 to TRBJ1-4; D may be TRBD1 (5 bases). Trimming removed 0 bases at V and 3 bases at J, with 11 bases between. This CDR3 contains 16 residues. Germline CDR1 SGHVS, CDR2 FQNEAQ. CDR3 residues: CASSLAMAGSNEKLFF. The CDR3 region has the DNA TGTGCCAGCAGCTTAGCGATGGCAGGGTCTAATGAAAAACTGTTTTTT.

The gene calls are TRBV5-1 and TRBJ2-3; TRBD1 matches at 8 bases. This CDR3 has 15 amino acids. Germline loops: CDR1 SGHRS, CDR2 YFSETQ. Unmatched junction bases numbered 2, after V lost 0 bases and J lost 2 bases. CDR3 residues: CASSLVDRVTDTQYF. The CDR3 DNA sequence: TGCGCCAGCAGCTTGGTGGACAGGGTCACAGATACGCAGTATTTT. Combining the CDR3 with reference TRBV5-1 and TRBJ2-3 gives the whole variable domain KAGVTQTPRYLIKTRGQQVTLSCSPISGHRSVSWYQQTPGQGLQFLFEYFSETQRNKGNFPGRFSGRQFSNSRSEMNVSTLELGDSALYLCASSLVDRVTDTQYFGPGTRLTVL.

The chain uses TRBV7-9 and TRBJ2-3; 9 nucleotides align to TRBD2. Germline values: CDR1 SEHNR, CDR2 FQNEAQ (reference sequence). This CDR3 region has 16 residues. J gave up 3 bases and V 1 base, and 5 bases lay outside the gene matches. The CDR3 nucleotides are TGTGCCAGCAGCTTAGTCCCTAGCGGGGTGACAGATACGCAGTATTTT. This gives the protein CASSLVPSGVTDTQYF.

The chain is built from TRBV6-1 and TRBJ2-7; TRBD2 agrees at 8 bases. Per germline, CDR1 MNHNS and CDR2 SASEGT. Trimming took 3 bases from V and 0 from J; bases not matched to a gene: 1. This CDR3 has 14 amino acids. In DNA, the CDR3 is TGTGCCAGCAGTGACGGGGGGGACTCCTACGAGCAGTACTTC. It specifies CASSDGGDSYEQYF.

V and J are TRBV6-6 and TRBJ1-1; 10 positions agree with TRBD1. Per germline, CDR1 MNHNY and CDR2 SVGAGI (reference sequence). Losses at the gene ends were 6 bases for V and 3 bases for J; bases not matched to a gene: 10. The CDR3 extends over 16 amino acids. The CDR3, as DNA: TGTGCCAGCAGCACCGGGACAGGGGTATTCGACACTGAAGCTTTCTTT. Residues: CASSTGTGVFDTEAFF.

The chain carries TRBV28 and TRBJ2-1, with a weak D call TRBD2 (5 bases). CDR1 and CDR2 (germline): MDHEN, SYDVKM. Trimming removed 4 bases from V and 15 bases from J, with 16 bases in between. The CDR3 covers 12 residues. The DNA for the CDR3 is TGTGCCAGCAGTTCCCCGGGGAAAGGTTGGTTCTTC. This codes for CASSSPGKGWFF.

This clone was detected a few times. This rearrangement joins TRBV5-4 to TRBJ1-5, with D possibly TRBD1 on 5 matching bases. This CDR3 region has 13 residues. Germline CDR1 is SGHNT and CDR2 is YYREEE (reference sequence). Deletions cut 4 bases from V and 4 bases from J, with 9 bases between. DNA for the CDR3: TGTGCCAGCAGCCGAGACAGTAATCAGCCCCAGCATTTT. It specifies CASSRDSNQPQHF.

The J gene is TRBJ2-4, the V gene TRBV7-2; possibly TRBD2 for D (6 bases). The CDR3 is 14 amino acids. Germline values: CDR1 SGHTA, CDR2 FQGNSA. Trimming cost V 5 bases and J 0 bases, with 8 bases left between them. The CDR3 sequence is CASSAGLAKNIQYF. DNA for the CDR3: TGTGCCAGCAGCGCGGGACTAGCCAAAAACATTCAGTACTTC.

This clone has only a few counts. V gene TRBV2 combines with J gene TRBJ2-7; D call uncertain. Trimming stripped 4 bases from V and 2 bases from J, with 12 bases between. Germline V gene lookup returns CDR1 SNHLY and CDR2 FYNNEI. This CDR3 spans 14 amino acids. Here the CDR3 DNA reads TGTGCCAGCAGTGTGAGTGGCGGAACCTACGAGCAGTACTTC. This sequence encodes CASSVSGGTYEQYF. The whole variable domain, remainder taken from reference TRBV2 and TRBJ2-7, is EPEVTQTPSHQVTQMGQEVILRCVPISNHLYFYWYRQILGQKVEFLVSFYNNEISEKSEIFDDQFSVERPDGSNFTLKIRSTKLEDSAMYFCASSVSGGTYEQYFGPGTRLTVT.